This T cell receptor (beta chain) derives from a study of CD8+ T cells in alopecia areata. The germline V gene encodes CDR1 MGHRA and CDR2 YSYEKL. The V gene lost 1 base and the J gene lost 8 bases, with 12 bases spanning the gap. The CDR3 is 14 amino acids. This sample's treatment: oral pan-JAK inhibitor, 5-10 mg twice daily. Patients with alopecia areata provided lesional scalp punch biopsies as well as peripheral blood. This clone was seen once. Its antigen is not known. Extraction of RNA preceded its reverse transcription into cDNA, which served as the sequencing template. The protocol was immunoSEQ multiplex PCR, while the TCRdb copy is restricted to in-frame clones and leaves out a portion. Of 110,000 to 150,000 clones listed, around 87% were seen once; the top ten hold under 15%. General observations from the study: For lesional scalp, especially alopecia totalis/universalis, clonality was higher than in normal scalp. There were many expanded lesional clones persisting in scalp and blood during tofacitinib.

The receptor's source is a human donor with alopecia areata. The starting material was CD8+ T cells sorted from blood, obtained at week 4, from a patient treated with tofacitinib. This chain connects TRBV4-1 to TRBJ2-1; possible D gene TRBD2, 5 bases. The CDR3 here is CASSQVSGSDEQFF. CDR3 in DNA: TGCGCCAGCAGCCAAGTTTCGGGGAGTGATGAGCAGTTCTTC.